This T cell receptor beta chain was sequenced in a study of neurological immune-mediated disorders. This CDR3 is built from 17 residues. The germline CDR1 and CDR2 sequences are MGHRA and YSYEKL. V lost 2 bases, J lost 0 bases, and 13 bases lay in between. TCRdb independently ran MiXCR on the 5' RACE reads; one entry per CDR3 protein. Seen here are about 48,000 distinct CDR3 sequences, 25% observed once, and the top ten hold approximately 23%. This clonotype has a count of ten or more. Sequenced material: PBMCs. The genes are TRBV4-1 and TRBJ1-4; D call uncertain. The receptor was derived from a woman in her 70s in good health. The CDR3 here is CASSQIFSPATNEKLFF. The CDR3 DNA reads TGCGCCAGCAGCCAAATTTTTAGCCCAGCAACTAATGAAAAACTGTTTTTT.